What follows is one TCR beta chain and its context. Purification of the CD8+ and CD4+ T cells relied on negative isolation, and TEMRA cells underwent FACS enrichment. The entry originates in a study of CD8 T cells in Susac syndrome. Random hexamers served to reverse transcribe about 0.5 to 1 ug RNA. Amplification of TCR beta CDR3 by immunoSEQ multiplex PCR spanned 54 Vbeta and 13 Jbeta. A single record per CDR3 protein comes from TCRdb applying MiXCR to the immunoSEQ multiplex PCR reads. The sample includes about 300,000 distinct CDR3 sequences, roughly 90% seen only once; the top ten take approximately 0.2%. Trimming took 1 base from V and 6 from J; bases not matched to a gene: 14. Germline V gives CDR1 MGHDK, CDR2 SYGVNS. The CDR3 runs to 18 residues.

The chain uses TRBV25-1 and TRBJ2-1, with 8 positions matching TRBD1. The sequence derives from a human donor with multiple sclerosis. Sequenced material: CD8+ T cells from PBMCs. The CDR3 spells CASSEFPKGDRGGNEQFF. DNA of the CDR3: TGTGCCAGCAGTGAATTCCCCAAGGGTGACAGGGGTGGCAATGAGCAGTTCTTC.